A selection of T cell receptor beta chains follows, all from one sample in a study of T-cell reconstitution after alpha-beta-depleted transplantation in children. From the PCR reads, TCRdb called clonotypes with MiXCR, one entry per CDR3 protein. The data hold hundreds of thousands of distinct CDR3 sequences, with approximately 17% observed a single time. This sample comprised PBMCs from the stem cell graft donor, obtained from the stem cell graft. The receptors stem from a human donor who donated a stem cell graft to a child with acute myeloid leukemia. CDR3s include the opening cysteine and the closing phenylalanine or tryptophan. Fields, in order: D gene, V gene, clone size, J gene, CDR3 protein, CDR3 DNA. The D gene is left open where the match is weak. Size is stated for part of the rows, as once, few or many counts, or as a class when the clone is expanded.

d_call: TRBD1
v_call: TRBV6-5
clone_size: few
j_call: TRBJ1-2
cdr3_aa: CASSYSLTGGSGYTF
cdr3_nt: TGTGCCAGCAGTTACTCACTGACAGGGGGCAGTGGCTACACCTTC

d_call: TRBD1
v_call: TRBV12-3/TRBV12-4
clone_size: many
j_call: TRBJ1-1
cdr3_aa: CASRDRDRRPEAFF
cdr3_nt: TGTGCCAGCCGGGACAGGGATCGACGCCCTGAAGCTTTCTTT

d_call: -
v_call: TRBV5-5
clone_size: few
j_call: TRBJ2-1
cdr3_aa: CASSLAISLEYNEQFF
cdr3_nt: TGTGCCAGCAGCTTGGCGATTTCCCTAGAGTACAATGAGCAGTTCTTC

d_call: TRBD2
v_call: TRBV20-1
clone_size: many
j_call: TRBJ2-5
cdr3_aa: CSARGQRGDQETQYF
cdr3_nt: TGCAGTGCAAGAGGGCAGCGGGGGGACCAAGAGACCCAGTACTTC

d_call: -
v_call: TRBV20-1
clone_size: -
j_call: TRBJ1-5
cdr3_aa: CSARETGYYTYNQPQHF
cdr3_nt: TGCAGTGCTAGGGAAACAGGGTATTACACCTACAATCAGCCCCAGCATTTT

d_call: TRBD1
v_call: TRBV7-6
clone_size: -
j_call: TRBJ2-1
cdr3_aa: CASSLEGTVEQFF
cdr3_nt: TGTGCCAGCAGCTTAGAGGGGACAGTAGAGCAGTTCTTC

d_call: TRBD2
v_call: TRBV3-1
clone_size: -
j_call: TRBJ2-1
cdr3_aa: CASCLWRGGRGYNVNEQFF
cdr3_nt: TGTGCCAGCTGCTTATGGCGGGGGGGCCGCGGCTACAATGTAAATGAGCAGTTCTTC

d_call: -
v_call: TRBV4-2
clone_size: few
j_call: TRBJ1-1
cdr3_aa: CASSQEVGVNTEAFF
cdr3_nt: TGTGCCAGCAGCCAAGAAGTTGGGGTAAACACTGAAGCTTTCTTT

d_call: -
v_call: TRBV18
clone_size: -
j_call: TRBJ1-5
cdr3_aa: CASSPDNQPQHF
cdr3_nt: TGTGCCAGCTCACCCGACAATCAGCCCCAGCATTTT

d_call: -
v_call: TRBV7-2
clone_size: -
j_call: TRBJ1-4
cdr3_aa: CASSSPGFGNEKLFF
cdr3_nt: TGTGCCAGCAGCTCCCCTGGGTTCGGTAATGAAAAACTGTTTTTT

d_call: -
v_call: TRBV10-3
clone_size: many
j_call: TRBJ1-1
cdr3_aa: CAISPGGGYLNTEAFF
cdr3_nt: TGTGCCATCAGCCCGGGAGGGGGGTACCTGAACACTGAAGCTTTCTTT

d_call: -
v_call: TRBV15
clone_size: few
j_call: TRBJ2-2
cdr3_aa: CATSRVGWQGTGELFF
cdr3_nt: TGTGCCACCAGCAGAGTCGGGTGGCAGGGGACCGGGGAGCTGTTTTTT

d_call: -
v_call: TRBV15
clone_size: -
j_call: TRBJ2-5
cdr3_aa: CATSRGGRSQETQYF
cdr3_nt: TGTGCCACCAGCAGAGGAGGGAGGTCCCAAGAGACCCAGTACTTC

d_call: TRBD2
v_call: TRBV20-1
clone_size: few
j_call: TRBJ2-4
cdr3_aa: CSARVQAGGLAKNIQYF
cdr3_nt: TGCAGTGCTAGAGTTCAAGCGGGGGGGCTGGCCAAAAACATTCAGTACTTC

d_call: -
v_call: TRBV9
clone_size: -
j_call: TRBJ2-3
cdr3_aa: CASSATVGRADTQYF
cdr3_nt: TGTGCCAGCAGCGCGACAGTTGGCAGAGCAGATACGCAGTATTTT

d_call: -
v_call: TRBV12-3/TRBV12-4
clone_size: -
j_call: TRBJ1-1
cdr3_aa: CASSATVDTEAFF
cdr3_nt: TGTGCCAGCAGTGCCACCGTAGACACTGAAGCTTTCTTT

d_call: -
v_call: TRBV6-1
clone_size: few
j_call: TRBJ1-5
cdr3_aa: CASSSGKGNQPQHF
cdr3_nt: TGTGCCAGCAGCTCAGGGAAGGGGAATCAGCCCCAGCATTTT

d_call: TRBD2
v_call: TRBV20-1
clone_size: many
j_call: TRBJ2-3
cdr3_aa: CSAWTRKGSTDTQYF
cdr3_nt: TGCAGTGCTTGGACTAGGAAGGGGAGCACAGATACGCAGTATTTT

d_call: TRBD1
v_call: TRBV28
clone_size: -
j_call: TRBJ2-2
cdr3_aa: CASSQPRDSTGELFF
cdr3_nt: TGTGCCAGCAGTCAACCCCGGGACAGCACCGGGGAGCTGTTTTTT

d_call: -
v_call: TRBV20-1
clone_size: many
j_call: TRBJ1-4
cdr3_aa: CSAYQTRANEKLFF
cdr3_nt: TGCAGTGCTTACCAGACGAGGGCTAATGAAAAACTGTTTTTT

d_call: TRBD1
v_call: TRBV4-3
clone_size: few
j_call: TRBJ1-1
cdr3_aa: CASSQERTGGANTEAFF
cdr3_nt: TGCGCCAGCAGCCAAGAGCGGACAGGGGGCGCGAACACTGAAGCTTTCTTT

d_call: -
v_call: TRBV6-5
clone_size: many
j_call: TRBJ1-2
cdr3_aa: CASGVDTGRTF
cdr3_nt: TGTGCCAGCGGCGTAGACACGGGTCGCACCTTC

d_call: -
v_call: TRBV7-9
clone_size: many
j_call: TRBJ1-2
cdr3_aa: CASSTSDTGRYTF
cdr3_nt: TGTGCCAGCAGCACTTCCGACACCGGCCGCTACACCTTC

d_call: -
v_call: TRBV6-5
clone_size: many
j_call: TRBJ2-7
cdr3_aa: CASRWTDYEQYF
cdr3_nt: TGTGCCAGCAGGTGGACAGACTACGAGCAGTACTTC

d_call: TRBD1
v_call: TRBV4-2
clone_size: many
j_call: TRBJ1-5
cdr3_aa: CASSQGEGQGNQPQHF
cdr3_nt: TGTGCCAGCAGCCAAGGGGAGGGACAGGGCAATCAGCCCCAGCATTTT

d_call: -
v_call: TRBV20-1
clone_size: few
j_call: TRBJ2-3
cdr3_aa: CSARDGRGAASDTQYF
cdr3_nt: TGCAGTGCTAGAGATGGCCGCGGGGCGGCTAGTGATACGCAGTATTTT

d_call: -
v_call: TRBV10-3
clone_size: -
j_call: TRBJ1-2
cdr3_aa: CAISEGDMDYTF
cdr3_nt: TGTGCCATCAGTGAGGGGGACATGGACTACACCTTC

d_call: -
v_call: TRBV18
clone_size: few
j_call: TRBJ2-1
cdr3_aa: CASSPPMAGANEQFF
cdr3_nt: TGTGCCAGCTCACCGCCCATGGCAGGAGCAAATGAGCAGTTCTTC